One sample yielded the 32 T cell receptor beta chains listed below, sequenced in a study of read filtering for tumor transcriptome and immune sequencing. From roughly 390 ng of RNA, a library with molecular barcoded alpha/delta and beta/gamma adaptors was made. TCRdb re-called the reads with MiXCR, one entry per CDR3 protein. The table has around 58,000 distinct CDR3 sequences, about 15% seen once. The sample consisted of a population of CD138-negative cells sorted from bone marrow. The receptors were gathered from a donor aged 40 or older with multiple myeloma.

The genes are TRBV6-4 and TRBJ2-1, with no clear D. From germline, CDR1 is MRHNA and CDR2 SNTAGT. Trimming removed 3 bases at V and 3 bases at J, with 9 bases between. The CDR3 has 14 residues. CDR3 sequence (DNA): TGTGCCAGCAGTGAGGCAGGATTCTACAATGAGCAGTTCTTC. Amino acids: CASSEAGFYNEQFF.

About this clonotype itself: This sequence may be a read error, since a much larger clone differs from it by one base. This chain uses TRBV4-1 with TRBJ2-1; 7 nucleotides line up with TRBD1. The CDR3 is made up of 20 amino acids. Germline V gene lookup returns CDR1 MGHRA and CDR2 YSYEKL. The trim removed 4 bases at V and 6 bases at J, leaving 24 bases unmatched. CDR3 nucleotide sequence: TGCGCCAGCAGCCCCATATTACCGGGACAGATACTCAATCGAGGCAATGAGCAGTTCTTC. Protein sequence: CASSPILPGQILNRGNEQFF.

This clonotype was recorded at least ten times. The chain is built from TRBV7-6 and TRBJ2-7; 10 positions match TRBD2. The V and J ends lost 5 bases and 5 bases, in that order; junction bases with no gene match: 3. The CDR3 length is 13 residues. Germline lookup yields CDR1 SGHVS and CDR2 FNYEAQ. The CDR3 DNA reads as TGTGCCAGCAGCGATGGACTAGCGGACGAGCAGTACTTC. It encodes CASSDGLADEQYF.

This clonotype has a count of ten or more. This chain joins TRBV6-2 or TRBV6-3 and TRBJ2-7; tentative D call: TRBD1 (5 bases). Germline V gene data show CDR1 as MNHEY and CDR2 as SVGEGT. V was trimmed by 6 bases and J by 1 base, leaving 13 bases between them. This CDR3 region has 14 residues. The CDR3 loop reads CASREWGRSYEQYF. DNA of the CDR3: TGTGCCAGCAGGGAATGGGGCCGATCCTACGAGCAGTACTTC.

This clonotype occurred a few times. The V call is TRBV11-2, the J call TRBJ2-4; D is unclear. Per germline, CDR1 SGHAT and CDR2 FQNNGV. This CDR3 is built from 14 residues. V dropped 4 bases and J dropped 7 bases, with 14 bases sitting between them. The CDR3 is CASSSIPATNIQYF. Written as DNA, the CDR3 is TGTGCCAGCAGCTCTATCCCGGCCACGAACATTCAGTACTTC.

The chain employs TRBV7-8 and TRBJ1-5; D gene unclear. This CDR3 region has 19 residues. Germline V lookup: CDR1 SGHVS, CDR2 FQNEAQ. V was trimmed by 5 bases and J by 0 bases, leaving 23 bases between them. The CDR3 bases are TGTGCCAGCAGCCCGTCTCCGCGGGCCCGACCGGATAGCAATCAGCCCCAGCATTTT. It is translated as CASSPSPRARPDSNQPQHF.

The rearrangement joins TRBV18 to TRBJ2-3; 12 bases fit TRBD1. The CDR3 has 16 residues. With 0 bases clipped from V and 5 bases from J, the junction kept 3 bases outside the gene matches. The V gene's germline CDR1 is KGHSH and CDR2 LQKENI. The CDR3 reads CASSPPGQGAGDTQYF. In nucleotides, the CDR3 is TGTGCCAGCTCACCACCGGGACAGGGGGCCGGAGATACGCAGTATTTT.

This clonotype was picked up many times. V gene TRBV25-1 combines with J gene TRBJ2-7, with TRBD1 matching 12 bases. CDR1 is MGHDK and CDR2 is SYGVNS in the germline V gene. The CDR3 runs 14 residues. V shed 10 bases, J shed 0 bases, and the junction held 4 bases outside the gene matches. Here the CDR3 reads CATWDRGHSYEQYF. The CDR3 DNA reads TGTGCCACCTGGGACAGGGGGCACTCCTACGAGCAGTACTTC.

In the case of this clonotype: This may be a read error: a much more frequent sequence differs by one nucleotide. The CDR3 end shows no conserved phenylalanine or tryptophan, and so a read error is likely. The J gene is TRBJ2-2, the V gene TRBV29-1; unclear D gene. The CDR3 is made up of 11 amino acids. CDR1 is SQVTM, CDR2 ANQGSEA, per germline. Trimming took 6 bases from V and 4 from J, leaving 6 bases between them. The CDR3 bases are TGCAGCGTGGCCCCCACCGGGGAGCTGTTTCTT. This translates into CSVAPTGELFL.

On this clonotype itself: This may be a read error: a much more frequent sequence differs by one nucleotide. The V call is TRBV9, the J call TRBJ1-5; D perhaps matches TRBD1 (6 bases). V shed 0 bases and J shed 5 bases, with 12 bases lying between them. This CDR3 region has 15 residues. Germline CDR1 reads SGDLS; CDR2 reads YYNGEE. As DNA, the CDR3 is TGTGCCAGCAGCGTAGACCCGGACAGCGATCAGCCCCAGCATTTT. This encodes CASSVDPDSDQPQHF.

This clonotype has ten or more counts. The CDR3: CASRNRGERTDTQYF. The CDR3 nucleotides read TGTGCCAGCAGAAATCGGGGGGAGCGCACAGATACGCAGTATTTT. The chain recombines TRBV6-6 with TRBJ2-3, with 7 positions matching TRBD2. The CDR3 consists of 15 residues. Looked up from germline, CDR1 is MNHNY and CDR2 is SVGAGI (reference sequence). V trimming: 6 bases; J trimming: 1 base; junction bases outside the gene matches: 7.

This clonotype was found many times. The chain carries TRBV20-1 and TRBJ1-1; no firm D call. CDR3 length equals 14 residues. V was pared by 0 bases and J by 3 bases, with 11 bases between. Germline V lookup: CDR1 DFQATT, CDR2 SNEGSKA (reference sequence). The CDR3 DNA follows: TGCAGTGCTAGAGATGGGCGGAGGGACACTGAAGCTTTCTTT. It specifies CSARDGRRDTEAFF.

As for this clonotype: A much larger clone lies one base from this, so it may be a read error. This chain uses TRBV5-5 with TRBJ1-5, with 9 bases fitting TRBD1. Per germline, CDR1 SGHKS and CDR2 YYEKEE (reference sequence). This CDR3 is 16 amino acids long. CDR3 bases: TGTGCCGGCAGCCTATACAGGGGGCTCAGCAATCAGCCCCAGCATTTT. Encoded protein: CAGSLYRGLSNQPQHF.

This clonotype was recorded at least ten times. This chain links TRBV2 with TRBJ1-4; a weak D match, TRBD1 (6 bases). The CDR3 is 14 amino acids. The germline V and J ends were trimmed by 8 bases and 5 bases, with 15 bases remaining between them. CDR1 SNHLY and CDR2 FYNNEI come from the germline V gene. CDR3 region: CASGGTPPNEKLFF. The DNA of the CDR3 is TGTGCCAGCGGAGGGACACCACCGAATGAAAAACTGTTTTTT.

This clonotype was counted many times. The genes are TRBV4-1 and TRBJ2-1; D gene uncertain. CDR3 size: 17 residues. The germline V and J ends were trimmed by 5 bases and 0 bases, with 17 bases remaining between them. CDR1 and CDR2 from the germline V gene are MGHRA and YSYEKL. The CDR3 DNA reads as TGCGCCAGCAGCAAAAGCATGGTAGCTAGCTCCTACAATGAGCAGTTCTTC. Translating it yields CASSKSMVASSYNEQFF.

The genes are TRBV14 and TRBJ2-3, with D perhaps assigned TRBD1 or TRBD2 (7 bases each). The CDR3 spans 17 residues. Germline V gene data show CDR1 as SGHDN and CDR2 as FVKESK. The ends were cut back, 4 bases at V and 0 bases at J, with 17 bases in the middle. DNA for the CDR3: TGTGCCAGCAGCCGCCCAGGGGGGGCAGCAAGCACAGATACGCAGTATTTT. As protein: CASSRPGGAASTDTQYF.

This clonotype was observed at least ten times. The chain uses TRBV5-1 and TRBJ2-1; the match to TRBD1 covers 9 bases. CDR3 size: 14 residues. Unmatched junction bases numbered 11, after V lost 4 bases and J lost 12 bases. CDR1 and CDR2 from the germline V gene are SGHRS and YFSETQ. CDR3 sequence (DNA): TGCGCCAGCAGCCCAGGGGACAGGGTGGCTATGCAGTTCTTC. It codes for CASSPGDRVAMQFF. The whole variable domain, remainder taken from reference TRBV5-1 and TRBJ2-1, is KAGVTQTPRYLIKTRGQQVTLSCSPISGHRSVSWYQQTPGQGLQFLFEYFSETQRNKGNFPGRFSGRQFSNSRSEMNVSTLELGDSALYLCASSPGDRVAMQFFGPGTRLTVL.

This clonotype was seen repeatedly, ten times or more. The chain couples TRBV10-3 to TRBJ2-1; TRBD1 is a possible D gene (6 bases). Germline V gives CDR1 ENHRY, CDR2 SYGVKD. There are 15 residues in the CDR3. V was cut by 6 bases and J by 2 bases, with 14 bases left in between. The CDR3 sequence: CAIRGDKGAYNEQFF. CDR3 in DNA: TGTGCCATCAGAGGGGACAAGGGGGCCTACAATGAGCAGTTCTTC.

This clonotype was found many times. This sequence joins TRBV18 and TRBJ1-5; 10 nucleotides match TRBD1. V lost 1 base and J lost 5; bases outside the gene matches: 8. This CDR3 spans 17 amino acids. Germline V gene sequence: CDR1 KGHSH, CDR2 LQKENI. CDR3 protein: CASSPLMTGTGDQPQHF. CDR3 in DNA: TGTGCCAGCTCACCACTTATGACCGGGACAGGGGATCAGCCCCAGCATTTT.

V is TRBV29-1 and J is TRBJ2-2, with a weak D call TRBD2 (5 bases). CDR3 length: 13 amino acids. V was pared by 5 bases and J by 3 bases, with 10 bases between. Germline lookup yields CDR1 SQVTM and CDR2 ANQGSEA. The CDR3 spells CSVLGRHTGELFF. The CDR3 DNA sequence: TGCAGCGTTCTAGGGAGACACACCGGGGAGCTGTTTTTT.

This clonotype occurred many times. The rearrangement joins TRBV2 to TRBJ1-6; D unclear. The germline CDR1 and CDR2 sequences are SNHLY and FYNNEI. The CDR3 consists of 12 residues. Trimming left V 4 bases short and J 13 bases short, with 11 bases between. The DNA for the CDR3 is TGTGCCAGCAGTGCCCAAGGAGGGCCCCTCCACTTT. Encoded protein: CASSAQGGPLHF.

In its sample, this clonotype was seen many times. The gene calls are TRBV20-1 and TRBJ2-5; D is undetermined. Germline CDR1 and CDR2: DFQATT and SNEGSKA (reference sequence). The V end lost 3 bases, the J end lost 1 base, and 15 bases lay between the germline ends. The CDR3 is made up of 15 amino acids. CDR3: CSASTGYRSQETQYF. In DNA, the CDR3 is TGCAGTGCTAGCACCGGCTACCGGTCCCAAGAGACCCAGTACTTC.

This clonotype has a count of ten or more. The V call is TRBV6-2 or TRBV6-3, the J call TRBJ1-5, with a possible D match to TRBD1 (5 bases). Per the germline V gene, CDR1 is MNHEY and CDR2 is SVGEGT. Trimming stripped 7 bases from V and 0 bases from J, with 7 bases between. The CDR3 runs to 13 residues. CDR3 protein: CASKGLSNQPQHF. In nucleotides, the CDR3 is TGTGCCAGCAAGGGACTTAGCAATCAGCCCCAGCATTTT.

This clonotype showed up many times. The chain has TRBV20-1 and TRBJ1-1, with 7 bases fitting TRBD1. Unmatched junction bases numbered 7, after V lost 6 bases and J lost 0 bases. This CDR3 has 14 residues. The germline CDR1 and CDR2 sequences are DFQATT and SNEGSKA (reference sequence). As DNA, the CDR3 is TGCAGTGCATTTCAGGGGGGTCTGAACACTGAAGCTTTCTTT. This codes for CSAFQGGLNTEAFF.

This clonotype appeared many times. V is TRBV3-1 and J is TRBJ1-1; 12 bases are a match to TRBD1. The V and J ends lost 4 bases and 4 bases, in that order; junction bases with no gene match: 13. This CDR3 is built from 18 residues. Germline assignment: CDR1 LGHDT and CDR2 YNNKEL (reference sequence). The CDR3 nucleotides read TGTGCCAGCAGCCCCGGGACAGGGGGCCCCAGGATGGGCACTGAAGCTTTCTTT. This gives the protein CASSPGTGGPRMGTEAFF.

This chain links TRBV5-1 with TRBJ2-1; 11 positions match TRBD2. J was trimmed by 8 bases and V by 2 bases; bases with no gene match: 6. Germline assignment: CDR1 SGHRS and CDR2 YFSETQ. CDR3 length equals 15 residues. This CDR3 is CASSLLAGGPDEQFF. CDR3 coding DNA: TGCGCCAGCAGCTTATTAGCGGGAGGGCCCGATGAGCAGTTCTTC.

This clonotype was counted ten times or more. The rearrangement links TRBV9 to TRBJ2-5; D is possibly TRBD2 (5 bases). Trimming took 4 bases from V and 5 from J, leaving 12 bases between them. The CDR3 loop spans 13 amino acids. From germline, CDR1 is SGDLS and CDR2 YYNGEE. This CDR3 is CASSQDEGETQYF. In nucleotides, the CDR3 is TGTGCCAGCAGCCAGGATGAGGGCGAGACCCAGTACTTC.

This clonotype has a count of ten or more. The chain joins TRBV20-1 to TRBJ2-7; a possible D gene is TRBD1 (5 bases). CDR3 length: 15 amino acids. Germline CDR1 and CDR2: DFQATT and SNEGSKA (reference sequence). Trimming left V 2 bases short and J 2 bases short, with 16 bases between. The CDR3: CSARPPRQGTYEQYF. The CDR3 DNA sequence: TGCAGTGCTAGACCCCCACGGCAGGGCACCTACGAGCAGTACTTC.

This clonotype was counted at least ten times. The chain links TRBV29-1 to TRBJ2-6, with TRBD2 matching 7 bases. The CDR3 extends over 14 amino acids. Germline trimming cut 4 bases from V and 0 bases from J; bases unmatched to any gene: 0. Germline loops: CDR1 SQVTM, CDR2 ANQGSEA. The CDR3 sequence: CSVAGGSGANVLTF. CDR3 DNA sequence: TGCAGCGTTGCGGGGGGCTCTGGGGCCAACGTCCTGACTTTC.

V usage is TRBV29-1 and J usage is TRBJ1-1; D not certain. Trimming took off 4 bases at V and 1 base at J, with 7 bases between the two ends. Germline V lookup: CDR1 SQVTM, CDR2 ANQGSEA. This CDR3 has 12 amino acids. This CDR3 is CSVGNGNTEAFF. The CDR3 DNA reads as TGCAGCGTTGGAAACGGGAACACTGAAGCTTTCTTT.

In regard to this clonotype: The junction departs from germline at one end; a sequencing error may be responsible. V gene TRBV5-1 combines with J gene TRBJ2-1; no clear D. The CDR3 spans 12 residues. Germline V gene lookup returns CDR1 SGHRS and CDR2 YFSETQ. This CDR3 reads CASGLGYNEQFF. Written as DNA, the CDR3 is TGCGCCAGCGGCTTGGGTTACAATGAGCAGTTCTTC.

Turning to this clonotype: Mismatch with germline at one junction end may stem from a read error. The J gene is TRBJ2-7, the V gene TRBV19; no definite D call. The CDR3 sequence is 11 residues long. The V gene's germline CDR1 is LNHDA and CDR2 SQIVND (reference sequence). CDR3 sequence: CASSYGYERYF. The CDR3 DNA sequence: TGTGCCAGTAGTTACGGTTACGAGCGGTACTTC.